This is a list of T cell receptor beta chains from one sample in a study of blood T cell repertoires in COVID-19. Sequencing used immunoSEQ multiplex PCR; TCRdb keeps in-frame clones, though not all of them. The sample consists of approximately 100,000 clones, 70% to 90% of them appearing once. Sequenced: peripheral blood. The receptors here all came from a human donor in a cohort sampled during active COVID-19. Each CDR3 is given with its conserved first and last residue.

V gene,CDR3 protein
TRBV6-4,CASSDFPHSEAFF
TRBV11-2,CASSLNMGGMTDEQFF
TRBV2,CATKTGVGETQYF
TRBV7-2,CASSLVPLLARDTQYF
TRBV27,CATKEGQGGTGELFF
TRBV6-5,CASISGQGGPALHF
TRBV5-1,CASSLDPGTEETQYF
TRBV5-1,CASSLGPGRTPYEQYF
TRBV6-2/TRBV6-3,CASSRGTSGYNEQFF
TRBV20-1,CSARQRDTQYF
TRBV7-9,CASSLRRGPLAKNIQYF
TRBV3-1/TRBV3-2,CASSPRRDGYTIYF
TRBV6-1,CASSEGLAGGLGEQFF
TRBV9,CASSVEVAVQETQYF
TRBV18,CASSPSGGVYTEAFF
TRBV7-2,CASSLTASGSYNEQFF
TRBV2,CASTGGLQNTEAFF
TRBV24-1,CATSGHQSTDTQYF
TRBV2,CASGQETSTDTQYF
TRBV9,CASSVATGVSGANVLTF
TRBV5-1,CASSAGQGNEQFF
TRBV18,CASSPPNRVDEQYF
TRBV5-1,CASKTDPTDTEAFF
TRBV5-1,CASSFDYSGGTDTQYF
TRBV5-5,CASSRTGVADGYTF
TRBV24-1,CATESGVLGTQYF
TRBV5-5,CASSPRAEITGELFF
TRBV5-1,CASTRTGGTDTQYF
TRBV6-5,CASSYSTGRYEQYF
TRBV7-2,CASSAYNEQFF
TRBV7-3,CASSSQGATEAFF
TRBV6-5,CASSYSGRGDTEAFF
TRBV7-2,CASSPTGTFGGTSYEQYF
TRBV2,CASSYVSGRASYNEQFF
TRBV19,CASSIAGGSYNEQFF
TRBV9,CASSVASGGPYEQYF
TRBV5-4,CASSPQNTGELFF
TRBV5-1,CASSGTGVRDEQFF
TRBV4-3,CASSQLYAEGSSGNTIYF
TRBV7-9,CASSLQGSGELFF
TRBV7-3,CASSRGWTSGSNEQFF
TRBV6-6,CASRWREGADTQYF
TRBV30,CAWSGADSNYGYTF
TRBV18,CASSPTTLIAGGPTDTQYF
TRBV18,CASSPGLAGASTDTQYF
TRBV5-1,CASSLGQASPAEQFF
TRBV4-1,CASSQAGLAGGRADTQYF
TRBV25-1,CASSGDRVKGEQYF
TRBV3-1/TRBV3-2,CASSQGLAGEKSEQYF
TRBV7-2,CASSERRGQLPEQYF
TRBV28,CASTSGSWDTQYF
TRBV9,CASSPDYPNEQFF
TRBV19,CASSIDAGYEKLFF
TRBV27,CASSFSGSSYNEQFF
TRBV18,CASSPLYPPTELYGYTF
TRBV5-1,CASSVEGTGANVLTF